This is a list of T cell receptor beta chains from one sample in a study of cytomegalovirus exposure and HLA in healthy donors. TCRdb's table, derived via immunoSEQ multiplex PCR, lists solely in-frame clones and lacks some. The sample consists of around 100,000 clones, 55% to 75% of them appearing once. Sequenced material: PBMCs. The origin of the receptors is a man aged 30 to 45 in good health and CMV-seropositive. CDR3s include the opening cysteine and the closing phenylalanine or tryptophan. A D gene is named only where the DNA matches it firmly. Size values are once, few and many counts, or a class for expanded clones, and some rows have none.

j_gene: TRBJ1-4; abundance: -; d_gene: -; v_gene: TRBV7-9; CDR3aa: CASSCQTGPRGEKLFF; CDR3nt: TGTGCCAGCAGCTGTCAGACCGGGCCCCGGGGGGAAAAACTGTTTTTT
j_gene: TRBJ1-5; abundance: few; d_gene: TRBD1; v_gene: TRBV5-1; CDR3aa: CASSFGTGGREAQHF; CDR3nt: TGCGCCAGCAGCTTCGGGACAGGGGGCCGAGAAGCCCAGCATTTT
j_gene: TRBJ1-3; abundance: once; d_gene: -; v_gene: TRBV29-1; CDR3aa: CSVEMGAGGNTIYF; CDR3nt: TGCAGCGTTGAGATGGGGGCTGGTGGAAACACCATATATTTT
j_gene: TRBJ2-2; abundance: -; d_gene: TRBD1; v_gene: TRBV19; CDR3aa: CASTAWAGGQGGGELFF; CDR3nt: TGTGCCAGTACCGCCTGGGCCGGCGGACAGGGGGGAGGGGAGCTGTTTTTT
j_gene: TRBJ2-5; abundance: -; d_gene: TRBD1; v_gene: TRBV7-9; CDR3aa: CASSFPGGLPETQYF; CDR3nt: TGTGCCAGCAGCTTTCCAGGGGGCCTACCAGAGACCCAGTACTTC
j_gene: TRBJ1-2; abundance: once; d_gene: -; v_gene: TRBV9; CDR3aa: CASSVGGESYGYTF; CDR3nt: TGTGCCAGCAGCGTTGGGGGGGAATCCTATGGCTACACCTTC
j_gene: TRBJ1-1; abundance: -; d_gene: TRBD1; v_gene: TRBV10-2; CDR3aa: CASSETWTGEAFF; CDR3nt: TGCGCCAGCAGTGAGACTTGGACAGGGGAAGCTTTCTTT
j_gene: TRBJ1-3; abundance: -; d_gene: -; v_gene: TRBV5-4; CDR3aa: CASSLGTPSGNTIYF; CDR3nt: TGTGCCAGCAGCTTAGGGACTCCATCGGGGAACACCATATATTTT
j_gene: TRBJ2-1; abundance: -; d_gene: -; v_gene: TRBV11-2; CDR3aa: CASSLGPHPAAYSYNEQFF; CDR3nt: TGTGCCAGCAGCTTGGGTCCGCACCCAGCGGCATACTCCTACAATGAGCAGTTCTTC
j_gene: TRBJ2-2; abundance: -; d_gene: -; v_gene: TRBV4-1; CDR3aa: CASRTMGGTGELFF; CDR3nt: TGCGCCAGCAGGACGATGGGGGGAACCGGGGAGCTGTTTTTT
j_gene: TRBJ2-1; abundance: -; d_gene: -; v_gene: TRBV4-1; CDR3aa: CASSQDSGGLGNEQFF; CDR3nt: TGCGCCAGCAGCCAAGATTCCGGGGGACTTGGGAATGAGCAGTTCTTC
j_gene: TRBJ1-6; abundance: -; d_gene: TRBD1; v_gene: TRBV11-3; CDR3aa: CASTQGQGANSPLHF; CDR3nt: TGTGCCAGCACCCAAGGACAGGGGGCAAACTCACCCCTCCACTTT
j_gene: TRBJ1-1; abundance: -; d_gene: -; v_gene: TRBV10-3; CDR3aa: CAISRLIGVPPTRTEAFF; CDR3nt: TGTGCCATCAGCAGACTAATCGGGGTACCCCCGACTAGGACTGAAGCTTTCTTT
j_gene: TRBJ1-1; abundance: -; d_gene: -; v_gene: TRBV27; CDR3aa: CASSSTRLDWITEAFF; CDR3nt: TGTGCCAGCAGTTCCACAAGACTTGACTGGATTACTGAAGCTTTCTTT
j_gene: TRBJ1-2; abundance: -; d_gene: -; v_gene: TRBV28; CDR3aa: CASSLPGSFGYTF; CDR3nt: TGTGCCAGCAGTTTACCTGGGAGTTTTGGCTACACCTTC
j_gene: TRBJ2-2; abundance: -; d_gene: TRBD2; v_gene: TRBV7-2; CDR3aa: CASSSIGLAGNTGELFF; CDR3nt: TGTGCCAGCAGCTCCATTGGACTAGCGGGAAACACCGGGGAGCTGTTTTTT
j_gene: TRBJ2-7; abundance: -; d_gene: TRBD1; v_gene: TRBV4-1; CDR3aa: CASSPWLDRDYEQYF; CDR3nt: TGCGCCAGCAGCCCTTGGTTGGACAGGGACTACGAGCAGTACTTC
j_gene: TRBJ2-5; abundance: -; d_gene: TRBD2; v_gene: TRBV4-1; CDR3aa: CASSQLAGLQETQYF; CDR3nt: TGCGCCAGCAGCCAACTAGCGGGCCTCCAAGAGACCCAGTACTTC
j_gene: TRBJ1-4; abundance: -; d_gene: -; v_gene: TRBV2; CDR3aa: CASSEPYLPFATTEKLFF; CDR3nt: TGTGCCAGCAGTGAACCCTATTTACCGTTTGCAACTACTGAAAAACTGTTTTTT
j_gene: TRBJ1-2; abundance: -; d_gene: -; v_gene: TRBV19; CDR3aa: CASSSSGNYGYTF; CDR3nt: TGTGCCAGTAGTTCTTCAGGGAACTATGGCTACACCTTC
j_gene: TRBJ2-2; abundance: -; d_gene: -; v_gene: TRBV27; CDR3aa: CASSLRGELFF; CDR3nt: TGTGCCAGCAGTTTGCGTGGGGAGCTGTTTTTT
j_gene: TRBJ2-3; abundance: -; d_gene: TRBD2; v_gene: TRBV5-1; CDR3aa: CASSLFSGGSTDTQYF; CDR3nt: TGCGCCAGCAGCTTGTTTAGCGGGGGAAGCACAGATACGCAGTATTTT
j_gene: TRBJ1-2; abundance: -; d_gene: TRBD1; v_gene: TRBV19; CDR3aa: CATGTGVGYTF; CDR3nt: TGTGCCACCGGGACAGGGGTAGGCTACACCTTC
j_gene: TRBJ2-3; abundance: few; d_gene: TRBD2; v_gene: TRBV29-1; CDR3aa: CSVGTRTSARADTQYF; CDR3nt: TGCAGCGTTGGAACCCGGACTAGCGCAAGGGCAGATACGCAGTATTTT
j_gene: TRBJ2-1; abundance: -; d_gene: TRBD2; v_gene: TRBV30; CDR3aa: CAWSSSGGAVEQFF; CDR3nt: TGTGCCTGGAGCTCTAGCGGGGGGGCCGTTGAGCAGTTCTTC
j_gene: TRBJ1-1; abundance: few; d_gene: TRBD1; v_gene: TRBV27; CDR3aa: CASSFTGGNTEAFF; CDR3nt: TGTGCCAGCAGTTTCACAGGGGGTAACACTGAAGCTTTCTTT
j_gene: TRBJ2-7; abundance: -; d_gene: -; v_gene: TRBV7-6; CDR3aa: CASSLGTGSGIYEQYF; CDR3nt: TGTGCCAGCAGCTTAGGGACTGGCAGTGGGATCTACGAGCAGTACTTC
j_gene: TRBJ1-6; abundance: -; d_gene: -; v_gene: TRBV11-3; CDR3aa: CASSQKWGVRNSPLHF; CDR3nt: TGTGCCAGCAGCCAAAAGTGGGGGGTTCGGAATTCACCCCTCCACTTT
j_gene: TRBJ1-2; abundance: -; d_gene: -; v_gene: TRBV15; CDR3aa: CATSRDRTSYGYTF; CDR3nt: TGTGCCACCAGCAGAGATCGGACAAGCTATGGCTACACCTTC
j_gene: TRBJ2-1; abundance: -; d_gene: TRBD1; v_gene: TRBV7-8; CDR3aa: CASSLGGRGLNEQFF; CDR3nt: TGTGCCAGCAGCTTAGGAGGCAGGGGGCTGAATGAGCAGTTCTTC
j_gene: TRBJ1-5; abundance: -; d_gene: TRBD1; v_gene: TRBV19; CDR3aa: CASADRGDQPQHF; CDR3nt: TGTGCCAGTGCGGACAGGGGGGATCAGCCCCAGCATTTT
j_gene: TRBJ2-1; abundance: -; d_gene: TRBD1; v_gene: TRBV25-1; CDR3aa: CASSEYSQGALNEQFF; CDR3nt: TGTGCCAGCAGTGAATATTCACAGGGGGCGCTTAATGAGCAGTTCTTC
j_gene: TRBJ2-7; abundance: -; d_gene: -; v_gene: TRBV9; CDR3aa: CASTDPPDRAGTYEQYF; CDR3nt: TGTGCCAGCACCGACCCACCTGACCGAGCCGGGACTTACGAGCAGTACTTC
j_gene: TRBJ2-2; abundance: -; d_gene: TRBD2; v_gene: TRBV28; CDR3aa: CASSSLAGDNLGELFF; CDR3nt: TGTGCCAGCAGTTCACTAGCGGGAGATAATCTCGGGGAGCTGTTTTTT
j_gene: TRBJ2-2; abundance: -; d_gene: TRBD2; v_gene: TRBV11-3; CDR3aa: CASSFRTSGLGGTGELFF; CDR3nt: TGTGCCAGCAGCTTTCGGACTAGCGGCCTGGGCGGGACCGGGGAGCTGTTTTTT
j_gene: TRBJ2-2; abundance: -; d_gene: -; v_gene: TRBV2; CDR3aa: CASIQGVNTGELFF; CDR3nt: TGTGCCAGCATCCAGGGTGTAAACACCGGGGAGCTGTTTTTT
j_gene: TRBJ2-1; abundance: -; d_gene: TRBD2; v_gene: TRBV7-9; CDR3aa: CASSLGLAGYNEQFF; CDR3nt: TGTGCCAGCAGCTTAGGACTAGCGGGGTACAATGAGCAGTTCTTC
j_gene: TRBJ2-1; abundance: -; d_gene: -; v_gene: TRBV5-1; CDR3aa: CASSLIARNEQFF; CDR3nt: TGCGCCAGCAGCTTAATAGCGAGGAATGAGCAGTTCTTC
j_gene: TRBJ1-1; abundance: -; d_gene: -; v_gene: TRBV9; CDR3aa: CASRGRENTEAFF; CDR3nt: TGTGCCAGCCGAGGGAGGGAAAACACTGAAGCTTTCTTT
j_gene: TRBJ1-5; abundance: -; d_gene: -; v_gene: TRBV6-5; CDR3aa: CASSLGGANQPQHF; CDR3nt: TGTGCCAGCAGCTTGGGGGGAGCCAATCAGCCCCAGCATTTT
j_gene: TRBJ1-2; abundance: few; d_gene: -; v_gene: TRBV21-1; CDR3aa: CASSKARWTGGRYGYTF; CDR3nt: TGTGCCAGCAGCAAAGCACGGTGGACAGGGGGCCGCTATGGCTACACCTTC
j_gene: TRBJ2-3; abundance: once; d_gene: -; v_gene: TRBV9; CDR3aa: CASSVEGSSGTDTQYF; CDR3nt: TGTGCCAGCAGCGTAGAGGGTTCTAGCGGCACAGATACGCAGTATTTT
j_gene: TRBJ1-1; abundance: -; d_gene: -; v_gene: TRBV10-3; CDR3aa: CAIRSTNTEAFF; CDR3nt: TGTGCCATCAGGAGTACTAACACTGAAGCTTTCTTT
j_gene: TRBJ2-5; abundance: few; d_gene: -; v_gene: TRBV11-1; CDR3aa: CASSLGEAQYF; CDR3nt: TGTGCCAGCAGCTTGGGGGAGGCCCAGTACTTC
j_gene: TRBJ2-4; abundance: few; d_gene: -; v_gene: TRBV19; CDR3aa: CASSPKAGFQVAKNIQYF; CDR3nt: TGTGCCAGTAGTCCCAAGGCGGGTTTTCAGGTAGCCAAAAACATTCAGTACTTC
j_gene: TRBJ1-5; abundance: -; d_gene: -; v_gene: TRBV18; CDR3aa: CASSPIGGINQPQHF; CDR3nt: TGTGCCAGCTCACCTATCGGGGGTATCAATCAGCCCCAGCATTTT